The 4 T cell receptor beta chains given below trace back to one sample, sequenced in a study of T cell responses to AZD1222 COVID-19 vaccine. Profiled with immunoSEQ multiplex PCR; TCRdb holds only in-frame clones, not every one. The data hold 80,000 to 90,000 clones, with around nine tenths observed a single time. The sample in question was peripheral blood, obtained on day 0 of MenACWY control vaccination. The receptors derive from an adult in good health.

The chain recombines TRBV29-1 with TRBJ2-1, with TRBD1 matching over 9 bases. This CDR3 comprises 13 residues. The germline V gene has CDR1 SQVTM and CDR2 ANQGSEA. Trimming cost V 0 bases and J 8 bases; bases outside gene matches: 2. CDR3 sequence reads: CSVEEWTGDEQFF. The CDR3 DNA follows: TGCAGCGTTGAAGAGTGGACAGGGGATGAGCAGTTCTTC.

This clone was seen a few times. This chain uses TRBV4-1 with TRBJ2-2, with D possibly being TRBD1 or TRBD2 (6 bases each). The length of the CDR3 is 16 residues. Per germline, CDR1 MGHRA and CDR2 YSYEKL. Trimming removed 5 bases from V and 5 bases from J, with 18 bases in between. Here the CDR3 DNA reads TGCGCCAGCAGCTTAGAAAGGGGGGCAGATACCGGGGAGCTGTTTTTT. It specifies CASSLERGADTGELFF.

The chain recombines TRBV25-1 with TRBJ1-2; no firm D call. The CDR3 has 14 residues. V was shortened by 10 bases and J by 6 bases, with 21 bases between the two germline ends. The V gene's germline CDR1 is MGHDK and CDR2 SYGVNS. The CDR3 DNA sequence: TGTGCCACCCACCTCCCGGGCCCGGCGGATGGCTACACCTTC. It specifies CATHLPGPADGYTF.

The chain carries TRBV6-6 and TRBJ1-2, with 7 bases that match TRBD1. The CDR3 totals 14 residues. V trimming: 7 bases; J trimming: 2 bases; junction bases outside the gene matches: 7. Per germline, CDR1 MNHNY and CDR2 SVGAGI (reference sequence). The CDR3 DNA reads as TGTGCCAGCAAACGGGACAGCGAGAACTATGGCTACACCTTC. This encodes CASKRDSENYGYTF.